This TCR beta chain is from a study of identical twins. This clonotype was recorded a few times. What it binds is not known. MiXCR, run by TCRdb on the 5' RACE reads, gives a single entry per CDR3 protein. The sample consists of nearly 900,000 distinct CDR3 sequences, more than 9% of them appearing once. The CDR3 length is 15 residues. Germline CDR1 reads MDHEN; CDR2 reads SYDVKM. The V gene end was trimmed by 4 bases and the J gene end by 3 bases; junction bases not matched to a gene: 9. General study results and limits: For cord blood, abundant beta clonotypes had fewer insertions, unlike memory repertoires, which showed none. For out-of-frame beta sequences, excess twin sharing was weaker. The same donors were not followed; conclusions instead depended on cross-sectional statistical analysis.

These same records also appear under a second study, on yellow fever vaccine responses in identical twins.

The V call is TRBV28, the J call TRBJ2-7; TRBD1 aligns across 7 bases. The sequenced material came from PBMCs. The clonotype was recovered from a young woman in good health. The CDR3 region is CASSSVDRVVYEQYF. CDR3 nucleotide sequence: TGTGCCAGCAGTTCAGTAGACAGGGTTGTCTACGAGCAGTACTTC.